Given below is one T cell receptor (beta chain) in context. This clonotype came up many times. What this receptor recognizes is not known. No base-level quality is on record; no much larger clone is a single base apart. These data are taken from a study of T cells in Graves' hyperthyroidism and ophthalmopathy (dated by TCRdb to about 2019). In the study overall: Peripheral blood samples were taken at initial diagnosis, before any treatment was given. Whether ophthalmopathy could be predicted prospectively was tested in an independent validation cohort made up of 18 to 20 hyperthyroidism patients plus 17 patients who later progressed to ophthalmopathy. A discovery cohort of about a hundred patients, about 40 with Graves' ophthalmopathy and approximately 57 with stable Graves' hyperthyroidism, was used to find distinguishing TCR V-J signatures. After sampling, hyperthyroidism patients received methimazole starting at 30 mg daily, and ophthalmopathy patients received high-dose intravenous methylprednisolone. In roughly six Graves' hyperthyroidism patients, the study also compared T-cell repertoires from thyroid tissue with T-cell repertoires from blood. The paper describes TCR Vbeta CDR3 sequencing of 135 peripheral blood samples, made up of 43 ophthalmopathy patients, 70 to 75 hyperthyroidism patients and 17 progressor patients. The roughly 94 discovery patients were randomly divided into training and test sets at a 7:3 ratio.

The TCR beta CDR3 regions were amplified from RNA transcripts. The first round of RT-PCR for the TCR CDR3 was performed with the HTBI primer set and the Qiagen OneStep RT-PCR kit. Libraries were constructed in a second round of multiplex PCR, after which size selection and purification were carried out. Sequencing of the libraries was done on an Illumina HiSeq2000 using paired-end 100 bp reads. The original pipeline was this. Raw data were processed with SOAPnuke, discarding reads with adapters, uncalled bases, mean Phred below 15, or no exact constant-primer or identifier match. COPE v1.2.5 was used to merge high-quality paired reads, and clonotypes were defined as unique nucleotide sequences. Clonotypes were aligned to IMGT TRBV, TRBD and TRBJ reference segments using MiTCR v1.1. Analysis was restricted to V-J combinations with a frequency above 0.0001, which covered over 98% of repertoires. The TCS score was defined as the ratio of F50 (clonal expansion) to E x V (chaos), calculated using BLOSUM62-based TCRdist between CDR3 peptides within each V-J. Welch's t-statistics and random forest reduced 450 to 600 V-J features to 13, which were used in a naive Bayes classifier (R e1071). The public reads were quality trimmed at Q25 with fastp and then assembled into clones with MiXCR by TCRdb, keeping productive beta chains. Every distinct CDR3 protein forms one entry, paired with its most common genes and DNA. The V and J calls were determined by TCRdb, not by the authors. Within this sample are some 180,000 distinct CDR3 sequences, with about a sixth of them counted one time only. The ten most abundant clones make up roughly 32% of the sample.

Relative to germline, V is 2 bases shorter and J is 3 bases shorter, with 10 bases between their ends. Taken from cysteine to phenylalanine, the CDR3 has 15 residues. Only CDR3 DNA remains: 45 bases, in frame from the first base. The germline V gene (reference sequence) gives CDR1 as LNHNV and CDR2 as YYDKDF. Stable Graves' hyperthyroidism was defined as the absence of progression to ophthalmopathy over 18 months of follow-up. The hyperthyroidism patients were between 18 and 65 years old and newly diagnosed, with a disease duration of less than 2 months. Patients with uncontrolled infections, other autoimmune diseases, pregnancy or lactation were excluded. Diagnoses relied on clinical symptoms, serum thyroxine and TRAb, thyroid ultrasound and orbital computed tomography. PBMCs were separated from 7.5 to 10 ml of fresh peripheral blood using Ficoll-Paque density gradient centrifugation. Total RNA was extracted using Trizol reagent, and RNA quality was assessed on an Agilent 2100 Bioanalyzer.

Results and caveats for the whole study, not just this receptor: A 13 V-J signature model separated ophthalmopathy from stable hyperthyroidism, with about 88% sensitivity and 81% to 83% specificity in cross-validation and 80%/75% in testing. No statistical method was used to fix the sample size in advance, and group allocation was not hidden from the investigators. In validation, progression to ophthalmopathy was predicted by the model with approximately 67% sensitivity and approximately 78% specificity, a median of about 6.4 months before onset. Most expanded thyroid clonotypes (frequency above 0.001) were also found in blood, which suggests that blood repertoires may mirror thyroid immune responses.

The TCR was taken from a woman aged 50 to 60 with Graves' hyperthyroidism. Recombination connected TRBV15 to TRBJ2-2; tentative D gene TRBD2, with 5 bases matching. Sequences were obtained from blood. The DNA reads as follows: TGTGCCACCAGCAGATCGGGGAGCTACACCGGGGAGCTGTTTTTT. Its translation is CATSRSGSYTGELFF.